This entry lists 5 T cell receptor beta chains sequenced from one sample in a study of identical twins. TCRdb called the 5' RACE reads again in MiXCR, with one record for every CDR3 protein. The table shows around 960,000 distinct CDR3 sequences, with 10% to 15% occurring only once. These data also formed part of another study, on yellow fever vaccine responses in identical twins.

Sample: PBMCs. The receptor set was obtained from a woman aged 18-35 years in good health.

The chain carries TRBV5-5 and TRBJ2-5; 8 nucleotides agree with TRBD1. V shed 4 bases, J shed 5 bases, and the junction held 10 bases outside the gene matches. The CDR3 length is 15 residues. Germline loops: CDR1 SGHKS, CDR2 YYEKEE (reference sequence). Here the CDR3 DNA reads TGTGCCAGCAGCCGGGACAGGTCAGGGAGGGAGACCCAGTACTTC. It translates to CASSRDRSGRETQYF.

The table lists this clonotype with a few counts. The chain is built from TRBV20-1 and TRBJ1-2; D gene uncertain. The CDR3 has 13 residues. Germline assignment: CDR1 DFQATT and CDR2 SNEGSKA (reference sequence). V was cut by 1 base and J by 7 bases, with 13 bases left in between. CDR3 nucleotide sequence: TGCAGTGCTAGAGTTGAGGGAACCCCTGGCTACACCTTC. Amino acids: CSARVEGTPGYTF.

This clonotype was seen more than once but under ten times. The chain couples TRBV12-3 or TRBV12-4 to TRBJ2-1; TRBD2 matches 7 bases. With V trimmed by 7 bases and J by 9 bases, 15 bases remained unmatched. This CDR3 region has 15 residues. CDR3 region: CASTPQELGRAEQFF. In nucleotides, the CDR3 is TGTGCCAGCACCCCGCAGGAACTGGGGAGGGCTGAGCAGTTCTTC.

The V and J genes are TRBV28 and TRBJ2-2, with 11 nucleotides matching TRBD1. Germline V lookup: CDR1 MDHEN, CDR2 SYDVKM. Trimming cost V 6 bases and J 5 bases; bases outside gene matches: 8. The CDR3 is 16 residues long. CDR3 bases: TGTGCCAGCAGATCCGGGACAGGGGGAGGAACCGGGGAGCTGTTTTTT. Protein: CASRSGTGGGTGELFF.

There are a few counts of this clonotype. J is TRBJ2-2 and V is TRBV7-7; D unresolved. The CDR3 totals 14 residues. V lost 5 bases to trimming and J lost 6 bases, with 13 bases between them. Per germline, CDR1 SSHAT and CDR2 FNYEAQ (reference sequence). This CDR3 reads CASSPKELAGELFF. CDR3 nucleotides: TGTGCCAGCAGCCCGAAGGAGTTGGCCGGGGAGCTGTTTTTT.